This entry is about one TCR beta chain. This clonotype was detected ten times or more. It has no known antigen specificity. No base quality information exists; no much larger clone differs at one position. CDR1 and CDR2 (MNHNS, SASEGT) derive from the germline V gene. The CDR3 runs 15 amino acids, cysteine and phenylalanine included. The read is trimmed to its CDR3 DNA, 45 bases read in frame from base 1. Trimming costs V 1 base and J 2 bases, and their ends lie 9 bases apart. The sample's time point label is to be understood as: sample taken at primary tumor resection. Whole RNA extracted from tumor and nontumor lung tissue, or from cryopreserved PBMC samples, was used for TCR sequencing without cell sorting. Samples were obtained from 70 to 85 patients with early-stage, untreated non-small cell lung cancer from the lung TRACERx cohort. Only patients with enough RNA available from two or more tumor regions were chosen for TCR sequencing.

The library came from 5' RACE. The reads were generated on a NextSeq 500. The TCR library protocol attached a unique molecular identifier to each TCR cDNA molecule to allow correction of PCR and sequencing errors. For the original study's pipeline: Decombinator tools were used for TCR identification, UMI-based error correction and CDR3 extraction. Expanded TCRs were defined as those above a frequency of 2 per 1,000, corresponding to the top 1% of the tumor frequency distribution. Renyi diversity was computed with the R vegan package after each repertoire had been subsampled 100 times to 5,000 TCRs. To build CDR3 similarity networks, amino acid triplet string-kernel similarity was used, and CDR3s were connected when their pairwise similarity was above 0.82. The raw public data were reprocessed by TCRdb itself: fastp quality trimming at Q25, MiXCR clonotype calling, in-frame beta chains only. Under each unique CDR3 protein, matching rows form one entry showing the most common genes and DNA. TCRdb's processing, not the authors' own work, is the source of the V and J calls. The sample profile shows 50,000 to 65,000 distinct CDR3 sequences; around 6.7% of them were found once. The top ten clonotypes cover 2.9% of the sample.

The source of the sample is a study of spatial heterogeneity in lung cancer (dated 2019 in TCRdb). About the full investigation: Beta-chain transcripts were consistently detected in greater numbers than alpha-chain transcripts, which likely reflects a higher abundance of beta-chain transcripts. The study quantitatively compared TCR alpha and beta repertoires across multiple tumor regions, matched nontumor lung and blood in non-small cell lung cancer. Nonsynonymous mutation counts, determined by whole-exome sequencing of tumor tissue, were related to features of the TCR repertoire. In the raw uncorrected reads, each unique combination of TCR and UMI appeared on average more than ten times. At surgery, hundreds of tumor regions, around 68 matched nontumor lung samples and 56 PBMC samples were TCR-sequenced for both alpha and beta chains.

General findings and caveats noted by the study authors: Confirming at a functional level the hypothesis that regional TCRs recognize regional mutations was considered to require additional single-cell paired TCR alpha and beta sequencing. Ubiquitous expanded tumor TCRs were detected in blood more often at tumor resection than at routine follow-up.

This receptor chain uses TRBV6-1 and TRBJ2-1; the D gene cannot be named for sure. This specimen consisted of PBMCs, obtained at surgery. The receptor's source is a female donor with early-stage non-small cell lung cancer. The CDR3 region: CASSEVVGTYNEQFF. The sequence in DNA is TGTGCCAGCAGTGAAGTTGTCGGCACCTACAATGAGCAGTTCTTC.